This T cell receptor beta chain is from a study of blood T cell repertoires in COVID-19. About the research overall: Researchers got acute and convalescent COVID-19 samples from the United States, Italy and Spain.

Trimming at V came to 5 bases and at J to 1 base, leaving 8 bases not matched to a gene. This CDR3 comprises 17 residues. In germline, CDR1 is MNHNY, CDR2 SVGAGI (reference sequence). Using immunoSEQ multiplex PCR, the repertoire was profiled, and TCRdb retains in-frame clones only, with some absent. The data hold fewer than 250,000 clones, with 82% observed a single time. The sample was peripheral blood. This TCR derives from a woman in her seventies with acute or convalescent COVID-19. J is TRBJ2-2 and V is TRBV6-6; 9 nucleotides line up with TRBD1. CDR3 DNA: TGTGCCAGCAGTCCCATGAAGACAGGGGGGAACACCGGGGAGCTGTTTTTT. This sequence encodes CASSPMKTGGNTGELFF.